The present TCR beta chain was sequenced within a study of blood T cell repertoires in COVID-19 (dated by TCRdb to 2019 to 2021). Background for the entire study: Samples covering the acute and convalescent phases of COVID-19 were provided by collaborators in the United States, Italy and Spain. The material from the prospective study consisted of cDNA or gDNA derived from T cells, B-cell-depleted T cells, or PBMCs. The samples were drawn from the first 160 participants of the ongoing ImmuneRACE study and from over a thousand subjects provided by 6 global collaborators. Deeply sampled blood TCRbeta repertoires from subjects exposed to, actively infected with, or recovered from COVID-19 were included in the dataset. Where available, HLA class I and class II types were obtained from metadata supplied by the sample provider rather than from assay-based typing. A freely available public database, intended as a resource for researchers studying the immune response to SARS-CoV-2, is where the repertoires were released. Nearly every sample came with metadata listing a de-identified subject ID, COVID-19 status, age in years and sex.

Looking up the germline V gene yields CDR1 SNHLY and CDR2 FYNNEI. The CDR3 covers 15 residues, taking in both the cysteine and the phenylalanine. Only the CDR3 region is kept as DNA, spanning 45 bases read in frame from base 1. Trimming takes 8 bases off V and 0 bases off J; junction bases not matched to a gene: 5. Whole blood was collected in K2EDTA tubes by collaborating institutions according to the institutions' own protocols. For TCRbeta analysis, collaborator samples were shipped as frozen whole blood, as isolated PBMCs, or as DNA extracted from either sample type. Study-level results and caveats: The amount of clinical and demographic metadata varied by source and participant and was provided uncurated.

As regards this clone: Its antigen target is currently unknown. There are no base qualities to consult, and no much larger clone falls within one base.

TCRbeta CDR3 regions were amplified from genomic DNA by means of the immunoSEQ Assay, a bias-controlled multiplex PCR. As for the original processing: The number of nucleated cells in each sample was estimated by amplification of reference gene primers within the assay. Sequence reads were collapsed and filtered to measure the absolute abundance of every unique TCRbeta CDR3 rearrangement. Productive Simpson clonality was computed per sample as the square root of Simpson's diversity index over productive rearrangements. The source is immuneACCESS, and TCRdb retained only in-frame sequences with V and J called. Part of the clones is not carried over; for the studies checked, unresolved V genes explain less than half of this, and the remainder is unexplained. That table furnishes V, J and clone size, whereas the DNA furnished D and trimming. The sample table lists approximately 160,000 clones, over 75% of them with a count of one. The ten largest clones represent 11% of the sample.

The sequence derives from a man in his sixties with active or convalescent COVID-19. Input material: peripheral blood. Rearrangement joined TRBV2 to TRBJ1-4; 8 middle bases align to TRBD1. Here is the DNA: TGTGCCAGCGGGGGACAGGTCTCAACTAATGAAAAACTGTTTTTT. It encodes CASGGQVSTNEKLFF.